Listed here are 22 T cell receptor beta chains from one sample, sequenced in a study of cytomegalovirus exposure and HLA in healthy donors. The study ran its PCR with 60 Vbeta and 13 Jbeta primers. The repertoire was sequenced with immunoSEQ multiplex PCR; TCRdb's copy has only in-frame clones and lacks some. Recorded for this sample: 68,000 or so clones. The source material was PBMCs. The source is a female donor in good health and CMV-seropositive.

The rearrangement joins TRBV11-2 to TRBJ1-6, with D tentatively TRBD1 (5 bases). Trimming removed 7 bases at V and 14 bases at J, with 21 bases between. The length of the CDR3 is 14 residues. The V gene's germline CDR1 is SGHAT and CDR2 FQNNGV. CDR3 DNA sequence: TGTGCCAGCACCTCAAACCAGGGCCGGGCTACCCTCCACTTT. Translation gives CASTSNQGRATLHF. Full variable domain (rest looked up from reference TRBV11-2 and TRBJ1-6): EAGVAQSPRYKIIEKRQSVAFWCNPISGHATLYWYQQILGQGPKLLIQFQNNGVVDDSQLPKDRFSAERLKGVDSTLKIQPAKLEDSAVYLCASTSNQGRATLHFGNGTRLTVT.

The chain joins TRBV4-1 to TRBJ1-4, with D possibly being TRBD1 (6 bases). CDR1 MGHRA and CDR2 YSYEKL come from the germline V gene. Trimming removed 1 base from V and 8 bases from J, with 14 bases in between. The CDR3 consists of 15 residues. CDR3 in DNA: TGCGCCAGCAGCCAAGTGCACAGGGTCGGGGAAAAACTGTTTTTT. Amino acids: CASSQVHRVGEKLFF.

V and J are TRBV16 and TRBJ1-1, with D perhaps TRBD1 (6 bases). V was trimmed by 4 bases and J by 6 bases, leaving 15 bases between them. This CDR3 region has 14 residues. CDR1 and CDR2 from the germline V gene are KGHSY and FQNENV. CDR3 amino acids: CASSRQSEGAEAFF. The CDR3 DNA sequence: TGTGCCAGCAGCCGACAGTCAGAGGGGGCTGAAGCTTTCTTT.

V is TRBV6-1 and J is TRBJ1-1, with a weak D call TRBD1 (5 bases). The germline V gene encodes CDR1 MNHNS and CDR2 SASEGT. CDR3 size: 12 residues. Deletions cut 4 bases from V and 6 bases from J, with 9 bases between. The CDR3 protein is CASSARQSEAFF. The CDR3 DNA is TGTGCCAGCAGTGCCCGACAGTCTGAAGCTTTCTTT.

The chain couples TRBV10-3 to TRBJ1-1, with 7 bases aligning to TRBD1. Germline V lookup: CDR1 ENHRY, CDR2 SYGVKD. The CDR3 runs 13 residues. J was trimmed by 7 bases and V by 6 bases; bases with no gene match: 8. The CDR3 nucleotides are TGTGCCATCAGACCCCAGGGGGTCGATGAAGCTTTCTTT. Amino acid sequence: CAIRPQGVDEAFF.

As DNA, the CDR3 is TGTGCCAGCAAGTCCCTGCGCGTAAGGGGGACCGGGGAGCTGTTTTTT. The encoded protein is CASKSLRVRGTGELFF. This rearrangement joins TRBV27 to TRBJ2-2; possibly TRBD1 for D (6 bases). The germline CDR1 and CDR2 sequences are MNHEY and SMNVEV (reference sequence). Trimming shortened V by 7 bases and J by 5 bases, and 20 bases separated the two germline ends. The CDR3 has 16 residues.

The genes are TRBV9 and TRBJ2-3; 13 nucleotides agree with TRBD2. In germline, CDR1 is SGDLS, CDR2 YYNGEE. The CDR3 covers 19 residues. The trim removed 0 bases at V and 4 bases at J, leaving 11 bases unmatched. In nucleotides, the CDR3 is TGTGCCAGCAGCGTAGATGGGCGACTAGCGGGAGGTGGAGCAGATACGCAGTATTTT. The encoded protein is CASSVDGRLAGGGADTQYF. Based on the CDR3 plus reference TRBV9 and TRBJ2-3, the full variable domain is DSGVTQTPKHLITATGQRVTLRCSPRSGDLSVYWYQQSLDQGLQFLIQYYNGEERAKGNILERFSAQQFPDLHSELNLSSLELGDSALYFCASSVDGRLAGGGADTQYFGPGTRLTVL.

The rearrangement uses TRBV5-1 and TRBJ2-1; D is undetermined. CDR3 length: 13 amino acids. V lost 0 bases, J lost 5 bases, and 6 bases lay in between. Germline values: CDR1 SGHRS, CDR2 YFSETQ. This chain's CDR3 is CASSLVSDNEQFF. Here the CDR3 DNA reads TGCGCCAGCAGCTTGGTGTCCGACAATGAGCAGTTCTTC.

This sequence joins TRBV9 and TRBJ1-3; TRBD1 agrees at 8 bases. Germline V gene sequence: CDR1 SGDLS, CDR2 YYNGEE. The J segment lost 4 bases and the V segment lost 1 base, leaving 7 bases of the junction unmatched. The CDR3 loop spans 16 amino acids. The CDR3 bases are TGTGCCAGCAGCGTATCCGGACAGGGAGTAGGAAACACCATATATTTT. Translation gives CASSVSGQGVGNTIYF.

The chain combines TRBV6-1 with TRBJ2-7, with 10 bases that match TRBD2. This CDR3 comprises 15 residues. V dropped 8 bases and J dropped 4; count of bases not matched to a gene: 11. Germline V gene lookup returns CDR1 MNHNS and CDR2 SASEGT. CDR3 nucleotide sequence: TGTGCCAGCTCCGACTTTAGCGGGAGGTTTTACGAGCAGTACTTC. It yields the protein CASSDFSGRFYEQYF.

The chain carries TRBV5-4 and TRBJ2-7; 9 nucleotides align to TRBD1. After removal of 6 bases from V and 6 bases from J, the junction contained 10 bases not matched to a gene. The length of the CDR3 is 14 residues. Germline CDR1 reads SGHNT; CDR2 reads YYREEE (reference sequence). CDR3 sequence reads: CASTSGTGLGEQYF. CDR3 DNA sequence: TGTGCCAGCACCTCCGGGACAGGGTTAGGCGAGCAGTACTTC.

The V gene is TRBV6-5, the J gene TRBJ1-4, with D possibly matching TRBD1 (5 bases). The germline V gene encodes CDR1 MNHEY and CDR2 SVGAGI. Trimming pared 10 bases from V and 6 bases from J, leaving 21 bases between. This CDR3 region has 15 residues. CDR3 DNA sequence: TGTGCCACCCGGGCCTCGGGGGGGTTTGATGAAAAACTGTTTTTT. Protein: CATRASGGFDEKLFF.

This chain links TRBV6-1 with TRBJ1-5; 8 bases agree with TRBD1. Germline V gene data show CDR1 as MNHNS and CDR2 as SASEGT. J was trimmed by 3 bases and V by 4 bases; bases with no gene match: 2. This CDR3 is 14 amino acids long. The CDR3 is CASSGQGINQPQHF. CDR3 bases: TGTGCCAGCAGTGGACAGGGGATCAATCAGCCCCAGCATTTT.

The gene calls are TRBV25-1 and TRBJ1-4, with D unclear. The V gene lost 1 base and the J gene lost 7 bases, with 7 bases spanning the gap. CDR1 and CDR2 from the germline V gene are MGHDK and SYGVNS. The CDR3 totals 13 residues. This CDR3 reads CASSEFKSEKLFF. The CDR3 DNA reads TGTGCCAGCAGTGAATTTAAGAGTGAAAAACTGTTTTTT.

With respect to this clone: One end of the junction does not line up with germline, which may come from a read error. The chain combines TRBV7-7 with TRBJ2-2; possibly TRBD1 for D (6 bases). The CDR3 spans 14 residues. Germline CDR1 is SSHAT and CDR2 is FNYEAQ (reference sequence). CDR3 amino acids: CASSRDTRTGELFF. In nucleotides, the CDR3 is TGTGCTAGCAGCCGGGACACCCGCACCGGGGAGCTGTTTTTT.

The chain employs TRBV7-8 and TRBJ2-2; the D gene is possibly TRBD2 (6 bases). This CDR3 is 15 amino acids long. Trimming cost V 4 bases and J 6 bases, with 15 bases left between them. Germline V gene sequence: CDR1 SGHVS, CDR2 FQNEAQ. The CDR3 DNA is TGTGCCAGCAGCTCCGGGGCGGGATACGCCGGGGAGCTGTTTTTT. Its protein product is CASSSGAGYAGELFF.

The V gene is TRBV7-9, the J gene TRBJ1-1; the D is unclear. Trimming shortened V by 0 bases and J by 8 bases, and 7 bases separated the two germline ends. Germline V gives CDR1 SEHNR, CDR2 FQNEAQ (reference sequence). The CDR3 totals 12 residues. CDR3 protein: CASSLAGNEAFF. DNA for the CDR3: TGTGCCAGCAGCTTAGCGGGCAACGAAGCTTTCTTT.

V gene TRBV19 combines with J gene TRBJ2-1, with TRBD2 identical over 7 bases. CDR3 size: 14 residues. Trimming took 1 base from V and 12 from J; bases not matched to a gene: 9. Germline V lookup: CDR1 LNHDA, CDR2 SQIVND (reference sequence). CDR3 nucleotide sequence: TGTGCCAGTAGTATAGGAGGGGCCACGGGGGGGCAGTTCTTC. Its translation is CASSIGGATGGQFF.

The chain has TRBV27 and TRBJ2-6; tentative D call: TRBD1 (5 bases). The CDR3 covers 16 residues. The germline CDR1 and CDR2 sequences are MNHEY and SMNVEV (reference sequence). The ends were cut back, 4 bases at V and 0 bases at J, with 10 bases in the middle. In DNA form, the CDR3 reads TGTGCCAGCAGTTCTCAGGGATTCTCTGGGGCCAACGTCCTGACTTTC. Its protein product is CASSSQGFSGANVLTF.

The rearrangement uses TRBV6-1 and TRBJ1-1; 8 bases map to TRBD1. The germline V gene has CDR1 MNHNS and CDR2 SASEGT. The junction had 5 bases not matched to a gene; V was cut back by 7 bases and J by 1 base. CDR3 length: 14 residues. CDR3 sequence: CASTSGTGNTEAFF. The CDR3 DNA reads TGTGCCAGCACATCCGGGACAGGGAACACTGAAGCTTTCTTT.

This sequence joins TRBV28 and TRBJ2-5; D not resolved. Trimming took off 6 bases at V and 0 bases at J, with 8 bases between the two ends. This CDR3 is built from 13 residues. The germline gives CDR1 MDHEN, CDR2 SYDVKM. The CDR3 DNA reads as TGTGCCAGCAGCCCCCGAGACCAAGAGACCCAGTACTTC. Protein sequence: CASSPRDQETQYF.

The chain carries TRBV28 and TRBJ2-2; no clear D. The V and J ends lost 2 bases and 6 bases respectively, with 7 bases between them. This CDR3 is 13 amino acids long. Looked up from germline, CDR1 is MDHEN and CDR2 is SYDVKM. The CDR3 protein is CASSLAVPGELFF. The CDR3 DNA is TGTGCCAGCAGTTTAGCAGTTCCCGGGGAGCTGTTTTTT.